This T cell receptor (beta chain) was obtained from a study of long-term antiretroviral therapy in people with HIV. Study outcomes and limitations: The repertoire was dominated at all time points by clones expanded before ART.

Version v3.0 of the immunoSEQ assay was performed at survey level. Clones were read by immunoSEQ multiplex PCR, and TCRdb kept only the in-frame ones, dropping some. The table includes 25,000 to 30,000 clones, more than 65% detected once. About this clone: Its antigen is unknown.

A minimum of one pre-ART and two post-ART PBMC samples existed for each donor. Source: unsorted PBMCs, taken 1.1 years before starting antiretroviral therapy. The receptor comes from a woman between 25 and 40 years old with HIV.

CDR3 amino acids: CAWIPGAPYTEAFF. The CDR3 nucleotides are TGTGCCTGGATCCCAGGTGCCCCCTACACTGAAGCTTTCTTT. The rearrangement joins TRBV30 to TRBJ1-1; D is unclear. CDR1 is GTSNPN and CDR2 is SVGIG in the germline V gene (reference sequence). V was cut by 4 bases and J by 3 bases, with 15 bases left in between. The CDR3 length is 14 residues.